A selection of T cell receptor beta chains follows, all from one sample in a study of CD8+ T cells in alopecia areata. Assay: immunoSEQ multiplex PCR; the TCRdb copy retains only in-frame clones and omits some. This table has about 150,000 clones, around 50% appearing once. Sequenced: CD4+ T cells sorted from blood. The source of these receptors is a human donor with alopecia areata. The CDR3 runs from the conserved cysteine through the conserved F or W. Fields, in order: V gene, J gene, CDR3 protein.

v_call: TRBV29-1; j_call: TRBJ2-2; cdr3_aa: CSVSGAGELFF
v_call: TRBV29-1; j_call: NA; cdr3_aa: CSALPEAGGEQYF
v_call: TRBV30; j_call: TRBJ2-3; cdr3_aa: CAWSVSDTQYF
v_call: TRBV5-1; j_call: TRBJ2-4; cdr3_aa: CASSFSDRVGNIQYF
v_call: TRBV7-9; j_call: TRBJ2-1; cdr3_aa: CASRRTGANEQFF
v_call: TRBV19; j_call: TRBJ2-6; cdr3_aa: CASSPSRSGANVLTF
v_call: TRBV7-2; j_call: TRBJ1-1; cdr3_aa: CASSKQASVNTEAFF
v_call: TRBV14; j_call: TRBJ2-5; cdr3_aa: CASSTFRTKETQYF
v_call: TRBV5-4; j_call: TRBJ2-1; cdr3_aa: CASSSGIRGYDEQFF
v_call: TRBV7-9; j_call: TRBJ1-1; cdr3_aa: CASLKDSEAFF
v_call: TRBV30; j_call: TRBJ2-1; cdr3_aa: CAWSVIAGEYNEQFF
v_call: TRBV11-1; j_call: TRBJ2-1; cdr3_aa: CASSLGSGRGMREQFF
v_call: TRBV9; j_call: TRBJ2-2; cdr3_aa: CASSVGGVRTGELFF
v_call: TRBV4-1; j_call: TRBJ2-1; cdr3_aa: CASSPRLVLGNEQFF
v_call: TRBV5-1; j_call: TRBJ2-3; cdr3_aa: CASSRTTSTDTQYF
v_call: TRBV2; j_call: TRBJ2-6; cdr3_aa: CASTDITSGANVLTF
v_call: TRBV6-5; j_call: TRBJ2-7; cdr3_aa: CASSYWVAGPYEQYF
v_call: TRBV20-1; j_call: TRBJ2-1; cdr3_aa: CSATRAAEQFF
v_call: TRBV29-1; j_call: TRBJ1-1; cdr3_aa: CSVKGVYTEAFF
v_call: TRBV9; j_call: TRBJ2-1; cdr3_aa: CASSVGTSGRASWYNEQFF
v_call: TRBV7-3; j_call: TRBJ2-1; cdr3_aa: CASSSSTRGGEQFF
v_call: TRBV5-1; j_call: TRBJ2-3; cdr3_aa: CASMTGTFFPDTQYF
v_call: TRBV27; j_call: TRBJ2-3; cdr3_aa: CASSLAASTDTQYF
v_call: TRBV6-5; j_call: TRBJ1-1; cdr3_aa: CASSYSSVRATEAFF
v_call: TRBV6-6; j_call: TRBJ2-7; cdr3_aa: CASSYALYEQYF
v_call: TRBV29-1; j_call: TRBJ2-3; cdr3_aa: CSVVLSGRNKRSTQYF
v_call: TRBV4-1; j_call: TRBJ2-4; cdr3_aa: CASSRGGLAALGDIQYF
v_call: TRBV5-1; j_call: TRBJ2-7; cdr3_aa: CASSLVGSRAYEQYF
v_call: TRBV5-1; j_call: TRBJ2-7; cdr3_aa: CASSFTGYEQYF
v_call: TRBV29-1; j_call: TRBJ2-5; cdr3_aa: CSARGGEGTQYF
v_call: TRBV23-1; j_call: TRBJ2-5; cdr3_aa: CAIRIREYQETQYF